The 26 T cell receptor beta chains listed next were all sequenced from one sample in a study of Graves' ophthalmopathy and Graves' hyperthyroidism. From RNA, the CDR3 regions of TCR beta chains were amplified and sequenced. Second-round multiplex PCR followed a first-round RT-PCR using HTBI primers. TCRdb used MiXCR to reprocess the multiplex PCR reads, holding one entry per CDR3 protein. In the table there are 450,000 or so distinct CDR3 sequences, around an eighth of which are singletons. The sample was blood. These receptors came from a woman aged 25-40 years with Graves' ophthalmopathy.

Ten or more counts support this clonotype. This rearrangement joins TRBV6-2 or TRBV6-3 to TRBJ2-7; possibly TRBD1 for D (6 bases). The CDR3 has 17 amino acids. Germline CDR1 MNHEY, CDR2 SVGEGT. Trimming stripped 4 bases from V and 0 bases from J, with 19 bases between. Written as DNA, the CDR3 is TGTGCCAGCAGTTGGTCCTCCAGGGGCCGGAGCTCCTACGAGCAGTACTTC. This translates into CASSWSSRGRSSYEQYF.

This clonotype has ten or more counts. The CDR3 is CASSYISRPNAYEQYF. CDR3 DNA sequence: TGTGCCAGCAGTTACATTTCTAGACCGAACGCCTACGAGCAGTACTTC. V and J are TRBV6-2 or TRBV6-3 and TRBJ2-7, with D uncertain. V was cut by 2 bases and J by 2 bases, with 16 bases left in between. The CDR3 runs to 16 residues. The germline gives CDR1 MNHEY, CDR2 SVGEGT.

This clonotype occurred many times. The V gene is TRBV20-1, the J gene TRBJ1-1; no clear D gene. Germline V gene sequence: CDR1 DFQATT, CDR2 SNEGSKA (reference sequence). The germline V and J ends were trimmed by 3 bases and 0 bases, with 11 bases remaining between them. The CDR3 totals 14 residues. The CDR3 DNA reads TGCAGTGCTAGTCGAGGAAATATGAACACTGAAGCTTTCTTT. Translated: CSASRGNMNTEAFF.

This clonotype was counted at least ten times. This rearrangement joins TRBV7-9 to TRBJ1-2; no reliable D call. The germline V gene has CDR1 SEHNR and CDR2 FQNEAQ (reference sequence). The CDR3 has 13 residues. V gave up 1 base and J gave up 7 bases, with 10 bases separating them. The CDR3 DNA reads TGTGCCAGCAGCTTAGGAACGGAAAGTGGCTACACCTTC. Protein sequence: CASSLGTESGYTF.

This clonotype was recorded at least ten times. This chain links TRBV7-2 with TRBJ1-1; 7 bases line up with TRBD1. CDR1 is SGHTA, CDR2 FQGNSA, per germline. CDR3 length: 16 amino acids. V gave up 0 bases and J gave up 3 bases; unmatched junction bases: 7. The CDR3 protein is CASSLATGLWDTEAFF. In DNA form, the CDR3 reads TGTGCCAGCAGCTTAGCGACAGGGTTATGGGACACTGAAGCTTTCTTT.

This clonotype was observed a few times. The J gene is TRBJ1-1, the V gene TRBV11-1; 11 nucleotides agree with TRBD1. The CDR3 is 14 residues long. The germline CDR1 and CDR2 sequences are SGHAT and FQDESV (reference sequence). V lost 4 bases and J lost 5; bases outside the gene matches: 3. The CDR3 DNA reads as TGTGCCAGCAGCTCGGACAGGGGGCGTACTGAAGCTTTCTTT. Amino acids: CASSSDRGRTEAFF.

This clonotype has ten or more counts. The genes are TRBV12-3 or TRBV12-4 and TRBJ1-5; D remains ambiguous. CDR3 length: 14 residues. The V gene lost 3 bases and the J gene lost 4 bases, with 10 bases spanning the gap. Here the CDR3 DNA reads TGTGCCAGCAGTTTGTACTGGGGAAATCAGCCCCAGCATTTT. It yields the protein CASSLYWGNQPQHF.

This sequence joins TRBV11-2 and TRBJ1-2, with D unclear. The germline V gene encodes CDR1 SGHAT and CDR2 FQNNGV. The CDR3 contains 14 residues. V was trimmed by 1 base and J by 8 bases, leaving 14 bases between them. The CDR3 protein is CASSLGEYSDGYTF. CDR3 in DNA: TGTGCCAGCAGCTTAGGGGAATATAGTGACGGCTACACCTTC.

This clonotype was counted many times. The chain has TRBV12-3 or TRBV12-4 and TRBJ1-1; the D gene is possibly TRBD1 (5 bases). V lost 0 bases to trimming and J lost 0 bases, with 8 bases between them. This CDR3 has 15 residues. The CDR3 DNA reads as TGTGCCAGCAGTTTAGCGAAGGGGATGAACACTGAAGCTTTCTTT. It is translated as CASSLAKGMNTEAFF.

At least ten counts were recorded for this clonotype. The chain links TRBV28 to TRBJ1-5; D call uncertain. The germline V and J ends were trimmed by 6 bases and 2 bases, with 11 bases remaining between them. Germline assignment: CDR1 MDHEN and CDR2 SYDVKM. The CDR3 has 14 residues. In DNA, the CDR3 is TGTGCCAGCAGCTTAGACGGGGGCAATCAGCCCCAGCATTTT. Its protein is CASSLDGGNQPQHF.

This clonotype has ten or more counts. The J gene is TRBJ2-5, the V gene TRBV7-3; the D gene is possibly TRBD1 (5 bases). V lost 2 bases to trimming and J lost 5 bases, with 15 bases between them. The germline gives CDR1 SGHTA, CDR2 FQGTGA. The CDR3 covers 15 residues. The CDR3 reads CASSLLGQGGETQYF. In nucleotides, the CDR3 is TGTGCCAGCAGCTTACTAGGTCAGGGTGGTGAGACCCAGTACTTC.

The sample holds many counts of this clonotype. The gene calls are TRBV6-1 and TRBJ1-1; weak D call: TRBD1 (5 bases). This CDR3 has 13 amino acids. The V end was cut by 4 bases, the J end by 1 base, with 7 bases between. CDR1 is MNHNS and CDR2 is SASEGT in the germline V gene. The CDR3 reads CASSAGWNTEAFF. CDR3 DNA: TGTGCCAGCAGTGCAGGGTGGAACACTGAAGCTTTCTTT.

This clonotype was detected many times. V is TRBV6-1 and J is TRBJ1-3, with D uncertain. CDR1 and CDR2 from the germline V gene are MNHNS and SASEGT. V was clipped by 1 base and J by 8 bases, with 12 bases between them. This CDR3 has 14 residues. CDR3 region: CASSEESSIDTIYF. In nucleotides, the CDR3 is TGTGCCAGCAGTGAAGAGAGCAGCATAGACACCATATATTTT.

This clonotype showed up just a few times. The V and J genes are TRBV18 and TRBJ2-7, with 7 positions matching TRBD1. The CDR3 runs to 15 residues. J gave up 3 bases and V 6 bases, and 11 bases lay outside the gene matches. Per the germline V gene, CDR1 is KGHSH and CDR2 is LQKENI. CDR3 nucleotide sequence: TGTGCCAGCTCCCAGGGGAACAGGGGAGTCTACGAGCAGTACTTC. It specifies CASSQGNRGVYEQYF.

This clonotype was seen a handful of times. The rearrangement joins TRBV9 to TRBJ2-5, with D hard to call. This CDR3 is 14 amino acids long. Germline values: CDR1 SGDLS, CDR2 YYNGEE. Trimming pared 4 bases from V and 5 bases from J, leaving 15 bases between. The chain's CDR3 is CASSPRRARETQYF. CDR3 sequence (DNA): TGTGCCAGCAGCCCAAGACGGGCAAGGGAGACCCAGTACTTC.

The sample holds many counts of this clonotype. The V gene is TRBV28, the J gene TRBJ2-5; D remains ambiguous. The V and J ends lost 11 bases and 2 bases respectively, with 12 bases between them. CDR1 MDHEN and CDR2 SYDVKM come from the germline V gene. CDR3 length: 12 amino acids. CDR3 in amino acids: CAARTAQETQYF. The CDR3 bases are TGTGCCGCCCGGACGGCGCAAGAGACCCAGTACTTC.

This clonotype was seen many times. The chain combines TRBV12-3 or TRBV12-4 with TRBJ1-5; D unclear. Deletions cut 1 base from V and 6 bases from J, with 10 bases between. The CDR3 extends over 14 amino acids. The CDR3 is CASSLGRAGQPQHF. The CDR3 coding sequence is TGTGCCAGCAGTTTAGGAAGGGCCGGTCAGCCCCAGCATTTT.

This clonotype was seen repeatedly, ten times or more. CDR3 nucleotides: TGTGCCAGCAGAGGACAGAACACTGAAGCTTTCTTT. It encodes CASRGQNTEAFF. V and J are TRBV12-3 or TRBV12-4 and TRBJ1-1; weak D call: TRBD1 (5 bases). The length of the CDR3 is 12 residues. Trimming stripped 6 bases from V and 1 base from J, with 6 bases between.

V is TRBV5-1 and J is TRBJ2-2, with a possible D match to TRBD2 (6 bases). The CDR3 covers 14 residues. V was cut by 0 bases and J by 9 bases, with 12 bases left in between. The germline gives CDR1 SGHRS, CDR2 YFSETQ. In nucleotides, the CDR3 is TGCGCCAGCAGCTTGGCGACAGCGGGCAGGGAGCTGTTTTTT. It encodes CASSLATAGRELFF. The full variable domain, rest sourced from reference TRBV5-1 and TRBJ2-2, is KAGVTQTPRYLIKTRGQQVTLSCSPISGHRSVSWYQQTPGQGLQFLFEYFSETQRNKGNFPGRFSGRQFSNSRSEMNVSTLELGDSALYLCASSLATAGRELFFGEGSRLTVL.

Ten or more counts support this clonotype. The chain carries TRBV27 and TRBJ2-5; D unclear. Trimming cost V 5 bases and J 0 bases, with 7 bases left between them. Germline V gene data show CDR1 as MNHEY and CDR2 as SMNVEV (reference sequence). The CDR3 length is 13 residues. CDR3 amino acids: CASSQVYQETQYF. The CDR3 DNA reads TGTGCCAGCAGTCAAGTGTACCAAGAGACCCAGTACTTC.

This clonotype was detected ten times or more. DNA for the CDR3: TGTGCCAGCAGTTCCCCACGGAGTCCCTACGAGCAGTACTTC. Its translation: CASSSPRSPYEQYF. This chain joins TRBV28 and TRBJ2-7; unclear D gene. The CDR3 extends over 14 amino acids. CDR1 is MDHEN, CDR2 SYDVKM, per germline. Trimming pared 4 bases from V and 2 bases from J, leaving 12 bases between.

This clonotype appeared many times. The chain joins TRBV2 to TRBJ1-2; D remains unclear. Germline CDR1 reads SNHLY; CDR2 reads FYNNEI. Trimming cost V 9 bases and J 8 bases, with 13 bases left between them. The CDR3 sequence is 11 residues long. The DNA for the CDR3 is TGTGCCAGTAGATACAGTGGCGGCTACACCTTC. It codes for CASRYSGGYTF.

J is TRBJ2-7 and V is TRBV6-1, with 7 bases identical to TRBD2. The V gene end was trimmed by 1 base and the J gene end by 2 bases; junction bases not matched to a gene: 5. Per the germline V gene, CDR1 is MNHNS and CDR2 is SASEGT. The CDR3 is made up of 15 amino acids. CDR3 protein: CASSEGSGGTYEQYF. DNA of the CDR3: TGTGCCAGCAGTGAAGGATCGGGGGGTACCTACGAGCAGTACTTC.

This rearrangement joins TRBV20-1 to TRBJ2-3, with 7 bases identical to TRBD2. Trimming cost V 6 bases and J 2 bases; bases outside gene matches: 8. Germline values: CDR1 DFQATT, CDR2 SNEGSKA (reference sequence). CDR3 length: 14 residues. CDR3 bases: TGCAGTGCCCAGGTGGGGGGGACCACAGATACGCAGTATTTT. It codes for CSAQVGGTTDTQYF.

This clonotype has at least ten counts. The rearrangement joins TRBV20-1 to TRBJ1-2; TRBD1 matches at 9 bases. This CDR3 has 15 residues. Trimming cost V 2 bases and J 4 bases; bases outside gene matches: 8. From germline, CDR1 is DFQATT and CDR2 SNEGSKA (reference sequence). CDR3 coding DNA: TGCAGTGCTAGACCTTACAGGGGGCGAGCCTATGGCTACACCTTC. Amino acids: CSARPYRGRAYGYTF.

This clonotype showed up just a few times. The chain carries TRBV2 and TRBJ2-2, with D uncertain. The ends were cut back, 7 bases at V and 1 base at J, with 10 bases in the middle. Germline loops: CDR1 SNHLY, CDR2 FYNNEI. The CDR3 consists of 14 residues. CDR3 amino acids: CASTSWGNTGELFF. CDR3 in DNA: TGTGCCAGCACCTCCTGGGGGAACACCGGGGAGCTGTTTTTT.